This T cell receptor beta chain stems from a study of molecular identifiers for immune sequencing clone quantification. Findings of the study overall: Detecting spiked Jurkat TCR RNA from one cell among about a million naive cells was reportedly possible.

The CDR3 runs 13 residues. Deletions cut 6 bases from V and 1 base from J, with 12 bases between. Germline CDR1 reads DFQATT; CDR2 reads SNEGSKA (reference sequence). With respect to this clonotype: Its antigen is not identified. This may be a read error, as it is one base from a much larger clone. The conserved phenylalanine or tryptophan normally closing the CDR3 is absent here, so this likely arose from a read error.

TCRdb passed the PCR reads through MiXCR, listing each CDR3 protein once. The sample gives 2,000 to 3,000 distinct CDR3 sequences, roughly 24% of which show up once; roughly 8.8% is in the top ten. This TCR was recovered from a human donor in good health. Some libraries in this study had Jurkat cell RNA spiked in. Sequenced sample: naive CD8+ T cells from blood, with Jurkat cell RNA spiked in. Described subset: FACS-sorted CD8+CD4-CCR7+CD45RA+ naive T cells. The chain combines TRBV20-1 with TRBJ1-1, with a weak D call TRBD1 (5 bases). CDR3 DNA: TGCAGTGCGTGGGGCAGGAGGAACACTGAAGCTTTCCTT. Translated, it gives CSAWGRRNTEAFL.